This T cell receptor beta chain emerged from a study of T cell repertoires in cytomegalovirus infection. Overall study context: Matching HLA type, along with CMV infection, was indicated by public TCR beta signatures. Study conclusions and caveats: It was HLA-C-restricted CMV-specific TCR beta clonotypes that dominated the response ex vivo. Of the TCR beta families, the public ones yielded a cumulative frequency that identified carriers of CMV plus the relevant HLA.

In this sample, this clonotype turned up a few times. Its antigen is unknown. TCRdb used MiXCR to reprocess the reads, holding one entry per CDR3 protein. The sample lists roughly 920,000 distinct CDR3 sequences; less than 40% were seen once. The CDR3 extends over 14 amino acids. The germline V gene encodes CDR1 MNHEY and CDR2 SMNVEV (reference sequence). Trimming took 2 bases from V and 6 from J, leaving 11 bases between them. The sequenced sample was cultured CD8+ T cells from PBMCs, obtained from culture after CMV antigen stimulation. The TCR sequence derives from a human donor in good health (CMV status not recorded). Some clones in this sample may be carry-over from other donors' samples. This chain joins TRBV27 and TRBJ1-5, with D unclear. The CDR3, as DNA: TGTGCCAGCAGTTTAAGCGCGTCTGTTCAGCCCCAGCATTTT. The encoded protein is CASSLSASVQPQHF.